The rows below give T cell receptor beta chains drawn from one sample of a study of blood T cells in healthy people across ages. One entry per CDR3 protein, called by TCRdb with MiXCR from the 5' RACE reads. The sample records 550,000 to 750,000 distinct CDR3 sequences, around 21% being singletons. Specimen: blood. These receptors were obtained from a man in his 70s in good health. Each CDR3 is given with its conserved first and last residue. D genes are given only for firm matches. Expanded clones are given a class, and other clones once, few, many or no size at all.

abundance	v_gene	len	j_gene	d_gene	CDR3nt	CDR3aa
many	TRBV20-1	11	TRBJ2-3	-	TGCAGTGTCTACGCGGCAGATACGCAGTATTTT	CSVYAADTQYF
few	TRBV15	15	TRBJ2-6	TRBD1	TGTGCCACCAGCACTAGGACAGGTGGGGCCAACGTCCTGACTTTC	CATSTRTGGANVLTF
many	TRBV5-1	12	TRBJ2-7	-	TGCGCCAGCAGAGTCGGTGTCTACGAGCAGTACTTC	CASRVGVYEQYF
-	TRBV28	15	TRBJ2-7	TRBD1	TGTGCCAGCATCAAGTGGGGGACAGGGCCCTACGAGCAGTACTTC	CASIKWGTGPYEQYF
many	TRBV6-1	11	TRBJ2-5	-	TGTGCCAGCAGTGAAGCAGAGACCCAGTACTTC	CASSEAETQYF
-	TRBV29-1	15	TRBJ2-5	-	TGCAGCGTTGACCGGCGTGGCAGCCCCGGGGAGACCCAGTACTTC	CSVDRRGSPGETQYF
few	TRBV27	16	TRBJ2-7	-	TGTGCCAGCAGTTTATCGGAACCCATTAGCGGTTACGAGCAGTACTTC	CASSLSEPISGYEQYF
-	TRBV20-1	13	TRBJ2-7	-	TGCAGTGCTGTGGATTTTCCCCTCTACGAGCAGTACTTC	CSAVDFPLYEQYF
few	TRBV6-5	14	TRBJ2-2	-	TGTGCCAGCAGTTACAAGGGACCGGCCGGGGAGCTGTTTTTT	CASSYKGPAGELFF
few	TRBV20-1	15	TRBJ2-4	-	TGCAGTGCTAGCTCAGCCGGTCACGGCAAAAACATTCAGTACTTC	CSASSAGHGKNIQYF
-	TRBV9	15	TRBJ2-1	TRBD2	TGTGCCAGCAGCACAGCGGGAGAGCCTTACAATGAGCAGTTCTTC	CASSTAGEPYNEQFF
-	TRBV2	13	TRBJ1-1	-	TGTGCCAGCAGTGGTCGGCAATACACTGAAGCTTTCTTT	CASSGRQYTEAFF
-	TRBV6-2/TRBV6-3	16	TRBJ1-2	TRBD1	TGTGCCAGCAGTGACAACCCGGGACAGGGAAGCTATGGCTACACCTTC	CASSDNPGQGSYGYTF
-	TRBV7-9	16	TRBJ2-4	-	TGTGCCAGCAGCTTTACGGATGGTTCGGCCAAAAACATTCAGTACTTC	CASSFTDGSAKNIQYF
many	TRBV7-2	13	TRBJ2-5	TRBD1	TGTGCCAGCAGCTTAATGGACAGGCAAACCCAGTACTTC	CASSLMDRQTQYF
-	TRBV28	16	TRBJ2-5	-	TGTGCCAGCAGCCCGCCCCTCGGGGCCACACAAGAGACCCAGTACTTC	CASSPPLGATQETQYF
many	TRBV3-1	17	TRBJ2-7	TRBD2	TGTGCCAGCAGCCAAGAGATTCTTAGCGGGAGTGGGTACGAGCAGTACTTC	CASSQEILSGSGYEQYF
-	TRBV29-1	14	TRBJ2-7	TRBD2	TGCAGCGTAGCCGGGACTAGCGGAATCTACGAGCAGTACTTC	CSVAGTSGIYEQYF
-	TRBV4-2	14	TRBJ1-5	-	TGTGCCAGCAGCCAAGATCGGGTTAATCAGCCCCAGCATTTT	CASSQDRVNQPQHF
-	TRBV6-5	15	TRBJ2-5	TRBD2	TGTGCCAGCAAAACTAGCGGGATTTTCAAAGAGACCCAGTACTTC	CASKTSGIFKETQYF
few	TRBV27	15	TRBJ2-5	-	TGTGCCAGCAGACCGTTATGGGAACCCCAGCGGACCCAGTACTTC	CASRPLWEPQRTQYF
-	TRBV28	13	TRBJ1-2	TRBD1	TGTGCCAGCAGGTCAGGGGGCAACTATGGCTACACCTTC	CASRSGGNYGYTF
-	TRBV20-1	12	TRBJ2-5	-	TGCAGTGCTGGCTGGATGCAAGAGACCCAGTACTTC	CSAGWMQETQYF
many	TRBV5-5	12	TRBJ1-2	-	TGTGCCAGCAGCATGACACTGGATGGCTACACCTTC	CASSMTLDGYTF
-	TRBV6-9	19	TRBJ2-4	-	TGTGCCAGCAGTTTTCAAGGGGTTTTGCACCTTCTAGCCAAAAACATTCAGTACTTC	CASSFQGVLHLLAKNIQYF
few	TRBV27	13	TRBJ2-7	-	TGTGCCAGCAGTTTCTCAGGGTCGGCCGAGCAGTACTTC	CASSFSGSAEQYF
few	TRBV5-1	13	TRBJ1-1	-	TGCGCCAGCAGCTCCGACTGGAACACTGAAGCTTTCTTT	CASSSDWNTEAFF
few	TRBV4-2	14	TRBJ2-7	-	TGTGCCAGCAGCCAAAGCATGGTAGGGTACGAGCAGTACTTC	CASSQSMVGYEQYF
-	TRBV20-1	14	TRBJ1-5	-	TGCAGTGCTAGAAGGGGGATTACCAATCAGCCCCAGCATTTT	CSARRGITNQPQHF
-	TRBV5-1	14	TRBJ1-1	-	TGCGCCAGCAGCTTCTCGTCTGGGGACACTGAAGCTTTCTTT	CASSFSSGDTEAFF
once	TRBV11-2	13	TRBJ1-1	-	TGTGCCAGCAGCACTAGACCGAACACTGAAGCTTTCTTT	CASSTRPNTEAFF
-	TRBV12-3/TRBV12-4	15	TRBJ2-1	-	TGTGCCAGCAGTTTTATACTAGCAGCCTACAATGAGCAGTTCTTC	CASSFILAAYNEQFF
-	TRBV4-3	13	TRBJ2-1	-	TGCGCCAGCAGCCAAGCGGGGAACAATGAGCAGTTCTTC	CASSQAGNNEQFF
-	TRBV2	14	TRBJ2-7	TRBD1	TGTGCCAGCAGTACGGGACAGGGTCGCTACGAGCAGTACTTC	CASSTGQGRYEQYF
-	TRBV15	17	TRBJ2-1	TRBD2	TGTGCCACCAGCAGAGATGGAGGAGCGGGAGCGGGGAATGAGCAGTTCTTC	CATSRDGGAGAGNEQFF
many	TRBV7-3	13	TRBJ2-7	-	TGTGCCAGCAGCTTAACTCGTCTGGACGAGCAGTACTTC	CASSLTRLDEQYF
few	TRBV24-1	13	TRBJ2-5	-	TGTGCCACCAGTGATGGCCCTGATCGGACCCAGTACTTC	CATSDGPDRTQYF
many	TRBV5-1	14	TRBJ2-5	TRBD1	TGCGCCAGCAGCTACACAGGGGAGTCAGAGACCCAGTACTTC	CASSYTGESETQYF
few	TRBV28	16	TRBJ1-6	-	TGTGCCAGCAGCCCGGACCGGGACACTTATAATTCACCCCTCCACTTT	CASSPDRDTYNSPLHF
-	TRBV29-1	15	TRBJ1-1	TRBD1	TGCAGCGTTGAACAGAGACAGGGGTTGAAAACTGAAGCTTTCTTT	CSVEQRQGLKTEAFF
few	TRBV2	13	TRBJ1-2	TRBD1	TGTGCCAGCACCGAAGGGGGCTTCTCTGGCTACACCTTC	CASTEGGFSGYTF
few	TRBV29-1	15	TRBJ2-5	-	TGCAGCGCCCGAGAGTTGGCGGGGGCTGGGGAGACCCAGTACTTC	CSARELAGAGETQYF
-	TRBV10-3	14	TRBJ2-1	TRBD2	TGTGCCATCAGTGAACTAGCGGACCTGAATGAGCAGTTCTTC	CAISELADLNEQFF
-	TRBV5-1	16	TRBJ2-2	-	TGCGCCAGCAGCCACCCTCAGGGTTTGGGCACCGGGGAGCTGTTTTTT	CASSHPQGLGTGELFF
-	TRBV28	13	TRBJ2-7	-	TGTGCCAGCATCCATCCCCTAGGGTTCGAGCGGTACTTC	CASIHPLGFERYF
-	TRBV20-1	11	TRBJ2-3	-	TGCAGTGCCTCTAAGATCGATACGCAGTATTTT	CSASKIDTQYF
-	TRBV6-2/TRBV6-3	17	TRBJ2-1	TRBD2	TGTGCCAGCAGTCGGTTAAGCGGGAATGCCGCTCGCAATGAGCAGTTCTTC	CASSRLSGNAARNEQFF
-	TRBV6-2/TRBV6-3	13	TRBJ2-5	-	TGTGCCAGCAGCTCCCCGAAACTGAGGGAGCAGTACTTC	CASSSPKLREQYF
-	TRBV12-3/TRBV12-4	14	TRBJ2-7	-	TGTGCCAGCAGTTTAGGACCGTCGGCCTACGAGCAGTACTTC	CASSLGPSAYEQYF
-	TRBV12-3/TRBV12-4	15	TRBJ2-2	-	TGTGCCAGCCAACTTCAGCGGTCAAACACCGGGGAGCTGTTTTTT	CASQLQRSNTGELFF